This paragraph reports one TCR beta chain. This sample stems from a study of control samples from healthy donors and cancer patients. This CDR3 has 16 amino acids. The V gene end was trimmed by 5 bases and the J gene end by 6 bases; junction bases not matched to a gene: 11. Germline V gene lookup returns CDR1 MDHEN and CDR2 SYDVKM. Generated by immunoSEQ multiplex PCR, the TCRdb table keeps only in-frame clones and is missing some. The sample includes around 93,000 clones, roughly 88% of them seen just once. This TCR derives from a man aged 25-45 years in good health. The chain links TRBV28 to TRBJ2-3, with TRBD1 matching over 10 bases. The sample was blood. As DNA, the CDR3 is TGTGCCAGCAGTGCTACCCCCGGGACAGGGGTCGATACGCAGTATTTT. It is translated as CASSATPGTGVDTQYF.